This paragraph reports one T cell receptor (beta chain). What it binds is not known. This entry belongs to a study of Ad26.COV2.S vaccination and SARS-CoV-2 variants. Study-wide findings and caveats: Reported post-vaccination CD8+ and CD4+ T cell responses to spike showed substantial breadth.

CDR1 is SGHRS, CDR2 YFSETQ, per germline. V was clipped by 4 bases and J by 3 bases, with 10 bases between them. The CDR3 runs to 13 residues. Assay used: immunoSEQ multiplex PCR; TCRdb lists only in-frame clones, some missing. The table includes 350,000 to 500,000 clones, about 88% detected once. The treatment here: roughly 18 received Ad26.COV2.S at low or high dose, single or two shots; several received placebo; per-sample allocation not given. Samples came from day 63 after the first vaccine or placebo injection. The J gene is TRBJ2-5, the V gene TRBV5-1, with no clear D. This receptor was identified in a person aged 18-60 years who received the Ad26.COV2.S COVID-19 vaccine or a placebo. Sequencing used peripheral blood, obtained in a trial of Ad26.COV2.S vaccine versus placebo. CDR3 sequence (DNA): TGCGCCAGCAGCCCTCCCAGCAAAGAGACCCAGTACTTC. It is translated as CASSPPSKETQYF.